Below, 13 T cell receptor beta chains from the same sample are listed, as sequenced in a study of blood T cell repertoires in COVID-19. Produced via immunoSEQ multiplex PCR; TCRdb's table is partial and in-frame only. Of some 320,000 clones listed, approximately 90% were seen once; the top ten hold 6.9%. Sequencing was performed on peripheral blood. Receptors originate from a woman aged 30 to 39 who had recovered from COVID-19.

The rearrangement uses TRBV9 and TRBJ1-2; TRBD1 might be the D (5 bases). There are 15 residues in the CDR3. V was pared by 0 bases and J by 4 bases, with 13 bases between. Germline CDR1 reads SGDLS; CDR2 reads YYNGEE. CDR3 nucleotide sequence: TGTGCCAGCAGCGTAGGGGGCCTTGCCTCCTATGGCTACACCTTC. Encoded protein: CASSVGGLASYGYTF.

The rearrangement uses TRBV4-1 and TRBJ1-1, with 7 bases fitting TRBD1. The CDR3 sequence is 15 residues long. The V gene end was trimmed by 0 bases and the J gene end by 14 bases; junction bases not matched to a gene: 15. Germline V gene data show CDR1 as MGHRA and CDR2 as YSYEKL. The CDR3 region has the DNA TGCGCCAGCAGCCAAGATTTGGGATCGACAGGGAAAGGGTTCTTT. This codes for CASSQDLGSTGKGFF.

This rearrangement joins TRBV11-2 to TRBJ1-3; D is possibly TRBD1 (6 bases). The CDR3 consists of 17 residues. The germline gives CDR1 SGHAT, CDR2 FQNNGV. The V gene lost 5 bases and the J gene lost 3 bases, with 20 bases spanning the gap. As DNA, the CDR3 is TGTGCCAGCAGCACCCCCAAGGGCAGGGGAATTGGAAACACCATATATTTT. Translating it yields CASSTPKGRGIGNTIYF.

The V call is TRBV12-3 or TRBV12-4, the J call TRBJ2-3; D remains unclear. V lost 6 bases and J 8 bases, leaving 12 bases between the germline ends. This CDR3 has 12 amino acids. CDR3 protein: CASSRKRGTQYF. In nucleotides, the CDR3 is TGTGCCAGCAGCCGAAAGAGAGGTACGCAGTATTTT.

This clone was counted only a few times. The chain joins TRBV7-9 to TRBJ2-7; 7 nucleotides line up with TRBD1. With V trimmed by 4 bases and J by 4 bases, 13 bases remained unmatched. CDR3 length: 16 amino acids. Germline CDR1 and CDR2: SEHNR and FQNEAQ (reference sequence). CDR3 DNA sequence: TGTGCCAGCAGCTCAAGGGAACCGGGACAGAATTACGAGCAGTACTTC. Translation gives CASSSREPGQNYEQYF. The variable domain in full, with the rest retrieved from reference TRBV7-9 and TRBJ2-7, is DTGVSQNPRHKITKRGQNVTFRCDPISEHNRLYWYRQTLGQGPEFLTYFQNEAQLEKSRLLSDRFSAERPKGSFSTLEIQRTEQGDSAMYLCASSSREPGQNYEQYFGPGTRLTVT.

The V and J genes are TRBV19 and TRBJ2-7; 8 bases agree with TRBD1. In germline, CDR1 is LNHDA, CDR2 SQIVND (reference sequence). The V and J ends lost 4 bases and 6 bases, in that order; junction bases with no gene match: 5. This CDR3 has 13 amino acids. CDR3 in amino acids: CASSNQGASEQYF. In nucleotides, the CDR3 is TGTGCCAGTAGTAACCAGGGGGCCAGCGAGCAGTACTTC.

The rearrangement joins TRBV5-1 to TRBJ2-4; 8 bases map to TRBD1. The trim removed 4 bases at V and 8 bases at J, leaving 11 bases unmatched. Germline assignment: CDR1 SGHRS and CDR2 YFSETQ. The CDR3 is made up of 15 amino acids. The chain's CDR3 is CASSPGQALRYIQYF. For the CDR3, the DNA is TGCGCCAGCAGCCCGGGACAGGCGTTGAGGTACATTCAGTACTTC.

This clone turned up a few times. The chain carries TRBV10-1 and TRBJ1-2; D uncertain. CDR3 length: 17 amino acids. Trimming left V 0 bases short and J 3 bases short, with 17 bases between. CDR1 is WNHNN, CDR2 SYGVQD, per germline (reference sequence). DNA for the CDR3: TGCGCCAGCAGTGAGTCGTCCGGGGAGGGTCCGGACTATGGCTACACCTTC. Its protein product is CASSESSGEGPDYGYTF.

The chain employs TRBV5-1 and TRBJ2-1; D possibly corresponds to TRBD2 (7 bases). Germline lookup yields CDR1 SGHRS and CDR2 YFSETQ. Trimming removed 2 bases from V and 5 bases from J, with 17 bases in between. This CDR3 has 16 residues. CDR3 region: CASSLGGGSVHNEQFF. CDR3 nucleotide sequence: TGCGCCAGCAGCTTAGGGGGAGGGTCGGTCCACAATGAGCAGTTCTTC.

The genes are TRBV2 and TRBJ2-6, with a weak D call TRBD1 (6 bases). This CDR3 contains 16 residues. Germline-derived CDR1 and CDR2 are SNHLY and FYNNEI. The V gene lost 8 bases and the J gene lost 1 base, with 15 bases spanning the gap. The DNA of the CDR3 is TGTGCCAGCCGTAACAGGGTGCGGTCTGGGGCCAACGTCCTGACTTTC. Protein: CASRNRVRSGANVLTF.

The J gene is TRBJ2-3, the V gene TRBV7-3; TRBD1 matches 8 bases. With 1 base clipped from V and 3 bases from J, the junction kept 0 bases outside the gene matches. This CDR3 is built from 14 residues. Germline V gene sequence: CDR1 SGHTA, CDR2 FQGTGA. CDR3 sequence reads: CASSLRQGTDTQYF. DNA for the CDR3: TGTGCCAGCAGCTTAAGACAGGGGACAGATACGCAGTATTTT.

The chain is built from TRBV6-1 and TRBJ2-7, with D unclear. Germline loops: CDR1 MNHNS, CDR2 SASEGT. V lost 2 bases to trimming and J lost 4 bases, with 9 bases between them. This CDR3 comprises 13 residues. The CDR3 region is CASSEIWSYEQYF. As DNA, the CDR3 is TGTGCCAGCAGTGAAATCTGGAGTTACGAGCAGTACTTC.

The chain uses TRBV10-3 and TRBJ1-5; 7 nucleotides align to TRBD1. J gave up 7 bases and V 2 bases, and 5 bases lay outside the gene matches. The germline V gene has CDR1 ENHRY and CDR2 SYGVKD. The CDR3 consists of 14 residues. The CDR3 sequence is CAISEGQGGQPQHF. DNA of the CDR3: TGTGCCATCAGTGAGGGGCAGGGGGGACAGCCCCAGCATTTT.